These 19 T cell receptor beta chains originate from one sample sequenced in a study of blood T cells in healthy people across ages. Alongside a J-beta primer mix, a sample-barcoded 5' primer served in a second PCR lasting about 7 to 12 cycles. TCRdb ran MiXCR on the 5' RACE reads and lists one entry per CDR3 protein. The sample has 1,500,000 or so distinct CDR3 sequences; 40% to 45% are singletons. The sequenced sample consisted of blood. The receptor set was obtained from a woman younger than 35 in good health.

The chain joins TRBV18 to TRBJ2-7, with 15 bases fitting TRBD2. Germline CDR1 KGHSH, CDR2 LQKENI. J was trimmed by 2 bases and V by 8 bases; bases with no gene match: 13. This CDR3 has 18 residues. The CDR3 region has the DNA TGTGCCAGCACCCCTACCCGGACTAGCGGGAGGGTCCCCTACGAGCAGTACTTC. Protein: CASTPTRTSGRVPYEQYF.

This chain links TRBV9 with TRBJ2-1; TRBD2 aligns across 8 bases. This CDR3 is 15 amino acids long. The V and J ends lost 3 bases and 9 bases, in that order; junction bases with no gene match: 11. Germline CDR1 SGDLS, CDR2 YYNGEE. CDR3 region: CASSGPQRESGEQFF. The CDR3 nucleotides are TGTGCCAGCAGCGGACCCCAGCGGGAGAGTGGTGAGCAGTTCTTC.

This clonotype was counted many times. J is TRBJ2-5 and V is TRBV20-1, with D possibly matching TRBD1 (5 bases). Germline V gene lookup returns CDR1 DFQATT and CDR2 SNEGSKA (reference sequence). This CDR3 contains 13 residues. Trimming took 1 base from V and 2 from J, leaving 8 bases between them. The CDR3 nucleotides read TGCAGTGCTAGAGCGTCAGGGCAAGAGACCCAGTACTTC. Protein sequence: CSARASGQETQYF.

This clonotype has just a few counts. The chain uses TRBV3-1 and TRBJ2-7; no clear D. This CDR3 is built from 12 residues. Germline loops: CDR1 LGHDT, CDR2 YNNKEL (reference sequence). V lost 3 bases and J 6 bases, leaving 9 bases between the germline ends. CDR3 region: CASSHKSGEQYF. In DNA, the CDR3 is TGTGCCAGCAGCCACAAGTCAGGCGAGCAGTACTTC.

J is TRBJ2-7 and V is TRBV29-1; the D gene is possibly TRBD2 (6 bases). Germline values: CDR1 SQVTM, CDR2 ANQGSEA. The CDR3 has 15 residues. V was trimmed by 6 bases and J by 0 bases, leaving 18 bases between them. CDR3 in DNA: TGCAGCGTCCAAGGAACTAGCCCAAGCTCCTACGAGCAGTACTTC. Residues: CSVQGTSPSSYEQYF.

This clonotype appeared a few times. The junction differs from germline at one of its ends, possibly a read error. The chain joins TRBV7-6 to TRBJ1-2; 7 bases align to TRBD1. This CDR3 spans 13 amino acids. Germline CDR1 reads SGHVS; CDR2 reads FNYEAQ. The CDR3 coding sequence is TGTGCCTGCAGCCAGGGACAGCGCTATGGCTACACCTTC. This gives the protein CACSQGQRYGYTF.

This clonotype turned up a few times. The rearrangement joins TRBV12-3 or TRBV12-4 to TRBJ1-1, with 8 bases lining up with TRBD1. This CDR3 region has 16 residues. With V trimmed by 4 bases and J by 2 bases, 9 bases remained unmatched. DNA for the CDR3: TGTGCCAGCAGTTCCACGGGACAGGCGGACAACACTGAAGCTTTCTTT. Protein: CASSSTGQADNTEAFF.

This clonotype was counted at least ten times. The chain employs TRBV7-2 and TRBJ2-3, with D perhaps TRBD1 (6 bases). CDR1 is SGHTA, CDR2 FQGNSA, per germline. V was shortened by 1 base and J by 5 bases, with 7 bases between the two germline ends. This CDR3 is 13 amino acids long. The CDR3 DNA reads TGTGCCAGCAGCTTAGTCAGGGGAGATACGCAGTATTTT. Its translation is CASSLVRGDTQYF. The full variable domain, with the rest looked up from reference TRBV7-2 and TRBJ2-3, is GAGVSQSPSNKVTEKGKDVELRCDPISGHTALYWYRQSLGQGLEFLIYFQGNSAPDKSGLPSDRFSAERTGGSVSTLTIQRTQQEDSAVYLCASSLVRGDTQYFGPGTRLTVL.

V is TRBV20-1 and J is TRBJ1-5, with TRBD1 matching 9 bases. Germline CDR1 reads DFQATT; CDR2 reads SNEGSKA (reference sequence). The V and J ends lost 6 bases and 3 bases, in that order; junction bases with no gene match: 6. CDR3 length: 14 residues. This CDR3 reads CSALTGGPNQPQHF. CDR3 DNA: TGCAGTGCCCTGACAGGGGGACCCAATCAGCCCCAGCATTTT.

The chain employs TRBV28 and TRBJ2-1; D is uncertain. The V gene's germline CDR1 is MDHEN and CDR2 SYDVKM. V gave up 2 bases and J gave up 10 bases, with 12 bases separating them. The CDR3 sequence is 13 residues long. The CDR3 reads CASSLDAPREQFF. As DNA, the CDR3 is TGTGCCAGCAGTTTAGACGCACCCAGAGAGCAGTTCTTC. The variable domain in full, completed from reference TRBV28 and TRBJ2-1, reads DVKVTQSSRYLVKRTGEKVFLECVQDMDHENMFWYRQDPGLGLRLIYFSYDVKMKEKGDIPEGYSVSREKKERFSLILESASTNQTSMYLCASSLDAPREQFFGPGTRLTVL.

In its sample, this clonotype was seen many times. This chain connects TRBV12-3 or TRBV12-4 to TRBJ2-7, with a tentative D call TRBD2 (5 bases). Trimming removed 3 bases from V and 3 bases from J, with 9 bases in between. The CDR3 covers 13 residues. CDR3 sequence: CASSFGENYEQYF. The DNA for the CDR3 is TGTGCCAGCAGTTTTGGGGAGAACTACGAGCAGTACTTC.

For this clonotype: This may be a read error: a much more frequent sequence differs by one nucleotide. This chain joins TRBV25-1 and TRBJ2-3; 8 nucleotides line up with TRBD1. V was pared by 5 bases and J by 3 bases, with 7 bases of the junction left unmatched. CDR3 length equals 15 residues. Germline CDR1 reads MGHDK; CDR2 reads SYGVNS. CDR3 DNA sequence: TGTGCCAGCAGTAGACAGGGGAGACGAACAGATACGCAGTATTTT. It is translated as CASSRQGRRTDTQYF. Together with reference TRBV25-1 and TRBJ2-3, the CDR3 gives the full variable domain: EADIYQTPRYLVIGTGKKITLECSQTMGHDKMYWYQQDPGMELHLIHYSYGVNSTEKGDLSSESTVSRIRTEHFPLTLESARPSHTSQYLCASSRQGRRTDTQYFGPGTRLTVL.

The rearrangement joins TRBV30 to TRBJ1-2, with D hard to call. V lost 8 bases, J lost 8 bases, and 6 bases lay in between. Germline CDR1 reads GTSNPN; CDR2 reads SVGIG (reference sequence). This CDR3 is built from 8 residues. DNA of the CDR3: TGTGCCCGTAAAGGCTACACCTTC. Protein product: CARKGYTF.

The gene calls are TRBV4-1 and TRBJ2-3, with D unresolved. The CDR3 runs 15 residues. Germline loops: CDR1 MGHRA, CDR2 YSYEKL. V shed 0 bases and J shed 1 base, with 8 bases lying between them. This chain's CDR3 is CASSQEGFGTDTQYF. In nucleotides, the CDR3 is TGCGCCAGCAGCCAAGAAGGGTTTGGCACAGATACGCAGTATTTT.

In this sample, this clonotype turned up a few times. The chain recombines TRBV13 with TRBJ1-1; maybe TRBD1 (5 bases). The CDR3 has 12 amino acids. Between the trimmed V and J ends, which lost 10 bases and 5 bases, there was a span of 14 bases. Per germline, CDR1 PRHDT and CDR2 FYEKMQ (reference sequence). The CDR3 sequence is CATLGGVTEAFF. CDR3 nucleotide sequence: TGTGCCACCCTCGGGGGGGTGACTGAAGCTTTCTTT.

The chain is built from TRBV7-9 and TRBJ1-2; possible D gene TRBD1, 6 bases. Per germline, CDR1 SEHNR and CDR2 FQNEAQ (reference sequence). The ends were cut back, 1 base at V and 6 bases at J, with 12 bases in the middle. The CDR3 has 14 residues. The CDR3 DNA is TGTGCCAGCAGCTTAGATGGGGGCGCGAATGGCTACACCTTC. As protein: CASSLDGGANGYTF.

The table lists this clonotype with a few counts. The chain employs TRBV7-2 and TRBJ1-1, with 7 bases aligning to TRBD1. CDR3 length: 14 residues. The V segment lost 5 bases and the J segment 3 bases; nucleotides outside the gene matches: 6. Germline V gene sequence: CDR1 SGHTA, CDR2 FQGNSA. CDR3 sequence (DNA): TGTGCCAGCAGCCGACAGGGAATGGACACTGAAGCTTTCTTT. Its protein product is CASSRQGMDTEAFF. The whole variable domain, filled in from reference TRBV7-2 and TRBJ1-1, reads GAGVSQSPSNKVTEKGKDVELRCDPISGHTALYWYRQSLGQGLEFLIYFQGNSAPDKSGLPSDRFSAERTGGSVSTLTIQRTQQEDSAVYLCASSRQGMDTEAFFGQGTRLTVV.

This chain links TRBV20-1 with TRBJ2-1; 13 nucleotides match TRBD2. From germline, CDR1 is DFQATT and CDR2 SNEGSKA (reference sequence). With V trimmed by 0 bases and J by 6 bases, 8 bases remained unmatched. This CDR3 has 17 amino acids. DNA for the CDR3: TGCAGTGCTAGAGATCTGGGACTAGCGGGAAGAAGCAATGAGCAGTTCTTC. It specifies CSARDLGLAGRSNEQFF.

The J gene is TRBJ2-1, the V gene TRBV6-2 or TRBV6-3; the D gene is possibly TRBD2 (5 bases). V lost 6 bases and J lost 9, with 18 bases in between. This CDR3 comprises 14 residues. CDR1 MNHEY and CDR2 SVGEGT come from the germline V gene. DNA of the CDR3: TGTGCCAGCAGCCCTTGGACTTCCTCGGGTGAGCAGTTCTTC. Protein product: CASSPWTSSGEQFF.